A selection of T cell receptor beta chains follows, all from one sample in a study of CD8 T cells in Susac syndrome. A single record per CDR3 protein comes from TCRdb applying MiXCR to the immunoSEQ multiplex PCR reads. The sample gives 300,000 or so distinct CDR3 sequences, 92% of which show up once; about 0.063% is in the top ten. Sequencing used CD4+ T cells from PBMCs. These receptors were taken from a human donor with multiple sclerosis. Each CDR3 is given with its conserved first and last residue. The D gene is left open where the match is weak. Some rows mark clone size as missing; the rest say once, few, many or name a class of expanded clone.

>TRBJ1-2|.|.|TRBV12-3/TRBV12-4
TGTGCCAGCAGTTTTTCGGGGAACTATGGCTACACCTTC
CASSFSGNYGYTF
>TRBJ2-7|.|.|TRBV16
TGTGCCAGCAGCCAATTAGAGTCCGGGGCCGGCGAGCAGTACTTC
CASSQLESGAGEQYF
>TRBJ1-1|.|TRBD1|TRBV20-1
TGCAGTGCTAGAAAGAACAGGGGGGGGGACACTGAAGCTTTCTTT
CSARKNRGGDTEAFF
>TRBJ2-6|.|.|TRBV5-4
TGTGCCAGCAGCTTGGGTGCCTCCCAAATCCCTGGGGCCAACGTCCTGACTTTC
CASSLGASQIPGANVLTF
>TRBJ2-2|.|TRBD2|TRBV27
TGTGCCAGCAGTTCTAAACAAGGACTAGGTCGCCAAACAAACTTTTGGGGCCTGTTGGGGGAGCTGTTTTTT
CASSSKQGLGRQTNFWGLLGELFF
>TRBJ2-1|.|.|TRBV7-8
TGTGCCAGCAGCTCTCGGCTAGCTTTAAACGAGCAGTTCTTC
CASSSRLALNEQFF
>TRBJ1-1|.|.|TRBV4-2
TGTGCCAGCAGCCAAGGTACAGGGACGGGGATGAACACTGAAGCTTTCTTT
CASSQGTGTGMNTEAFF
>TRBJ2-3|.|TRBD2|TRBV6-5
TGTGCCAGCAGTTACAGATTTAGCGGGAGCCGGGCCACAGATACGCAGTATTTT
CASSYRFSGSRATDTQYF
>TRBJ2-1|.|TRBD2|TRBV6-2/TRBV6-3
TGTGCCAGCAGTTTACTAGCGGGGGGGCAGGGCAATGAGCAGTTCTTC
CASSLLAGGQGNEQFF
>TRBJ2-3|once|TRBD2|TRBV20-1
TGCAGTGCCTTAGCGGGAGGCACAGATACGCAGTATTTT
CSALAGGTDTQYF
>TRBJ2-1|.|TRBD2|TRBV7-2
TGTGCCAGCAGCTTAAGGGGGGGTAGCGGGAGGGTAGGTGAGCAGTTCTTC
CASSLRGGSGRVGEQFF
>TRBJ2-3|.|TRBD2|TRBV30
TGTGCCTGGAGTGTATGGGTGTCTAGCGGGAGCACAGATACGCAGTATTTT
CAWSVWVSSGSTDTQYF
>TRBJ2-6|.|TRBD1|TRBV7-6
TGTGCCAGCAGCCTGGACAGGGCTAACTCTGGGGCCAACGTCCTGACTTTC
CASSLDRANSGANVLTF
>TRBJ2-6|.|.|TRBV18
TGTGCCAGCTCACCACCTCGCACAGGGCACGTCCTGACTTTC
CASSPPRTGHVLTF
>TRBJ1-4|.|.|TRBV5-4
TGTGCCAGCAGCGCGGGGACTAGCGGGGGTGCTAATGAAAAACTGTTTTTT
CASSAGTSGGANEKLFF
>TRBJ2-3|.|TRBD1|TRBV10-3
TGTGCCATCAGGGCCGGGACAGCTAGCACAGATACGCAGTATTTT
CAIRAGTASTDTQYF